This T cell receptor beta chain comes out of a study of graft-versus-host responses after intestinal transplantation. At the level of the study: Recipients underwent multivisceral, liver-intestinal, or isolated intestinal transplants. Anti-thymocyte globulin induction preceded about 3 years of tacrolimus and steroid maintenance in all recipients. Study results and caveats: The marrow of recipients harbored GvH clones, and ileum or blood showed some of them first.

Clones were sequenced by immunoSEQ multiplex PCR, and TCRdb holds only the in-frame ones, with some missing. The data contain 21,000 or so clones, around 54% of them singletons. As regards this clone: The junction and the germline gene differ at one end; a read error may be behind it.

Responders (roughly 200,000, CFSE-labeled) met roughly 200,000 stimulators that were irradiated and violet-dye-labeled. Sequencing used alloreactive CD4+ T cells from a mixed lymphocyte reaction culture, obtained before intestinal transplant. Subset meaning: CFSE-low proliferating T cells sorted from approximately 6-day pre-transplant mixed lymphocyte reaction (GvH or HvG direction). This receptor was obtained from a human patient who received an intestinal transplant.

CDR3 coding DNA: TGTGCCAGCAGTGGGACAGGGGTTCAGACCCCGTACTTC. It codes for CASSGTGVQTPYF. The chain links TRBV6-1 to TRBJ2-5; 9 bases are a match to TRBD1. This CDR3 contains 13 residues. Germline loops: CDR1 MNHNS, CDR2 SASEGT.